What follows describes a single TCR beta chain. Assay: immunoSEQ multiplex PCR; the TCRdb copy retains only in-frame clones and omits some. The sample includes 40,000 or so clones, approximately 65% of them seen just once. The germline V gene encodes CDR1 SGHDT and CDR2 YYEEEE. V lost 4 bases to trimming and J lost 5 bases; unmatched junction nucleotides: 7. The CDR3 covers 14 residues. The data stem from a study of cytotoxic CD8 clonotypes in ibrutinib-treated CLL. The chain employs TRBV5-6 and TRBJ2-5; 8 bases align to TRBD1. Sequenced here: PBMCs, sampled after 24 months of ibrutinib treatment. The receptor was isolated from a human donor with chronic lymphocytic leukemia. The CDR3 nucleotides are TGTGCCAGCAGCAGGGCAGGGGGCAAGGAGACCCAGTACTTC. This gives the protein CASSRAGGKETQYF.